The rows below give T cell receptor beta chains drawn from one sample of a study of T cells in Graves' hyperthyroidism and ophthalmopathy. TCRdb reanalysed the multiplex PCR reads using MiXCR and keeps one entry per CDR3 protein. This repertoire shows 640,000 or so distinct CDR3 sequences, over 12% found once; its top ten account for around 4.5%. The sequencing input was blood. These TCRs come from a woman aged 40 to 55 with Graves' ophthalmopathy. CDR3s include the opening cysteine and the closing phenylalanine or tryptophan. A D gene is named only where the DNA matches it firmly. Size values are once, few and many counts, or a class for expanded clones, and some rows have none.

D	size	V	J	length	DNA	CDR3
NA	many	TRBV6-5	TRBJ1-2	16	TGTGCCAGCAGTTACACTAGGACGGATGTTAACTATGGCTACACCTTC	CASSYTRTDVNYGYTF
NA	many	TRBV4-1	TRBJ1-5	15	TGCGCCAGCAGCCAAGCAGGGTTAGGCAATCAGCCCCAGCATTTT	CASSQAGLGNQPQHF
NA	many	TRBV6-2/TRBV6-3	TRBJ2-1	20	TGTGCCAGCAGTTACTCGAAAGACCCCGGCAGCGACCGCTCCTACAATGAGCAGTTCTTC	CASSYSKDPGSDRSYNEQFF
TRBD2	many	TRBV6-5	TRBJ2-5	15	TGTGCCAGCAGTTACCAAGGGACTAGCGGGGAGACCCAGTACTTC	CASSYQGTSGETQYF
NA	many	TRBV20-1	TRBJ2-7	13	TGCAGTGCCGAGCAAAGCGAAGACTACGAGCAGTACTTC	CSAEQSEDYEQYF
NA	few	TRBV18	TRBJ1-2	15	TGTGCCAGCTCACCCTCAATCAGGGACCAAGGGGGCTACACCTTC	CASSPSIRDQGGYTF
TRBD1	few	TRBV28	TRBJ1-2	16	TGTGCCAGCAGCGCCGGGACAGGGAAACTTTTTATTGGCTACACCTTC	CASSAGTGKLFIGYTF
NA	many	TRBV10-3	TRBJ1-5	13	TGTGCCATCGCGCGGGAGGGGCCTCAGCCCCAGCATTTT	CAIAREGPQPQHF
NA	NA	TRBV12-3/TRBV12-4	TRBJ1-1	15	TGTGCCAGCAGTTCCCCCTCGTCGGGAGGCAGAGAAGCTTTCTTT	CASSSPSSGGREAFF
NA	many	TRBV6-2/TRBV6-3	TRBJ2-4	11	TGTGCCAGCAGTCCCAAAAACATTCAGTACTTC	CASSPKNIQYF
NA	many	TRBV6-5	TRBJ2-7	14	TGTGCCAGCAGTTACTCGATCATCCCCTACGAGCAGTACTTC	CASSYSIIPYEQYF
TRBD2	many	TRBV20-1	TRBJ2-5	17	TGCAGTGCTAGAGATAGCCTAGCGGGGGGTGGTGGCGAGACCCAGTACTTC	CSARDSLAGGGGETQYF
TRBD1	many	TRBV12-5	TRBJ2-7	14	TGTGCTAGTGGTCCCGGACAGGGCTCCTACGAGCAGTACTTC	CASGPGQGSYEQYF
NA	many	TRBV12-3/TRBV12-4	TRBJ1-1	17	TGTGCCAGCAGTTTAAGGATCGGGCGGGAGGATTACACTGAAGCTTTCTTT	CASSLRIGREDYTEAFF
NA	many	TRBV5-1	TRBJ1-1	14	TGCGCCAGCAGCTTACAGGGATACGGCGCTGAAGCTTTCTTT	CASSLQGYGAEAFF
NA	NA	TRBV5-1	TRBJ1-2	16	TGCGCCAGCAGCCTGAGTGGGGCGACGGACGACTATGGCTACACCTTC	CASSLSGATDDYGYTF
NA	many	TRBV12-3/TRBV12-4	TRBJ2-7	15	TGTGCCAGCAGTTTCTTCGGGAGATTGAACTACGAGCAGTACTTC	CASSFFGRLNYEQYF
NA	many	TRBV2	TRBJ1-1	13	TGTGCCAGCAGAAGGGATTCGAACACTGAAGCTTTCTTT	CASRRDSNTEAFF